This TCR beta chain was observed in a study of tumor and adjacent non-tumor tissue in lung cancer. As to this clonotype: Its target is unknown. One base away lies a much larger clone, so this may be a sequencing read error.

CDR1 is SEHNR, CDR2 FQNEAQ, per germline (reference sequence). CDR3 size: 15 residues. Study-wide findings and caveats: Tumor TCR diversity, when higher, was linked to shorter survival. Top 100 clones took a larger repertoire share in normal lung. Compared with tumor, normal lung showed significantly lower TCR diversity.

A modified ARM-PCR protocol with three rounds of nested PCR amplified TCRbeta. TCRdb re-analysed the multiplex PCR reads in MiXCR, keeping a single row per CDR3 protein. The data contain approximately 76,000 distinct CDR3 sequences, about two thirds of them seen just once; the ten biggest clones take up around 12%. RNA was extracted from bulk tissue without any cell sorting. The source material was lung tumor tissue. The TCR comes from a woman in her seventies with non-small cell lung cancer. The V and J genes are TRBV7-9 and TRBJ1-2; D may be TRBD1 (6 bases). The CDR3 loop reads CANSLPQGNTYGYTF. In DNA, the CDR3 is TGTGCCAACAGCTTACCCCAGGGGAACACCTATGGCTACACCTTC.